A single T cell receptor (beta chain) is shown here with its context. It lacks a known antigen. Qualities for individual bases were not recorded, and no much larger clone is one base off. This sample is part of a study of shared clonotypes between healthy human individuals (TCRdb year 2020). About the full investigation: A couple of women and a few men aged 18 to 49 years were included in the cohort. For each donor, CD4 naive and CD4 memory were each given three plates, CD8 naive was given two plates, and CD8 memory was given one plate. Blood TCR repertoires of five healthy adults were deeply sequenced to estimate repertoire size and the extent of clonotype sharing between individuals. To increase sequencing depth and limit assay-specific biases, TCR repertoire library preparation and sequencing were carried out by different laboratories using diverse techniques. Each donor's leukapheresis produced roughly between roughly 0.85 and 9 billion PBMCs. Overall results and qualifications from the work: Roughly 5% of naive CD4, around 3.6% of naive CD8, roughly 2.4% of memory CD4, and more than 0.35% of memory CD8 clonotypes were shared across four donors. Sampling was limited to blood, and TCR repertoires in tissue likely differ from TCR repertoires in blood. Clonotypes shared by all four sorted-subset donors showed higher generation probabilities than non-shared clonotypes. Larger estimated clonotype richness was generally found for naive subsets than for memory subsets. Even with the large sequencing depth, rarefaction of the sorted-subset datasets indicated that sequencing was incomplete. Pairwise subsampling led to the expectation that sequencing depth would affect the degree of clonotype sharing among donors. The small number of donors limited the genetic and exposure-history diversity represented.

Using the deep immunoSEQ assay, multiplex PCR amplified TCR CDR3 regions from genomic DNA. Extracted genomic DNA from each cell subset was distributed evenly across all wells of several immunoSEQ 96-well plates, and each plate was treated as a replicate. For sorted subsets, around 200 ng genomic DNA, equal to 25,000 to 35,000 T cell genomes, was loaded into each replicate PCR. Purified libraries were quantified with a Qubit 3.0 fluorometer, sized on a Bioanalyzer 2100, and re-quantified with the KAPA Library Quantification kit. Each immunoSEQ 96-well plate was sequenced on its own single-read 150-cycle Illumina NextSeq 550 flow cell. The paper's processing steps were these. Because the immunoSEQ output included only junctional sequences and no quality scores, the filtering could not be the same as the filtering used for full-length reads. To assign V/J genes and CDR3, sequences were annotated using PyIR, a Python wrapper for IgBLAST v1.9, with IMGT germline references. Reads with weak V/J assignments (E-value above 1e-6), missing CDR3, stop codons, out-of-frame junctions, or ambiguous translated residues were removed. A V3J clonotype was defined by an identical inferred V gene, J gene, and CDR3 amino acid sequence. Percentage overlap between repertoires was computed as shared unique clonotypes divided by the size of the smaller repertoire. Repertoire richness was assessed with RTK rarefaction, the Chao1 estimator, and Recon v2.1 estimates of unobserved clonotypes. For all TCRbeta clonotypes obtained by the gDNA method from four donors, generation probabilities were computed with OLGA. TCRdb holds this immuneACCESS table with in-frame rearrangements only. Some clones are missing; in checked studies, unresolved V genes explain under half, and the rest has no known cause. V, J and clone size are taken as reported in that table, and D and trimming were inferred from the DNA itself. The table for this sample lists approximately 1,500,000 clones; 95% to 99% of them were counted only once. The ten most abundant clones make up about 0.42% of the sample.

The donors were healthy, HIV-negative adults who had no recently reported acute infections or vaccinations. Every donor was a Caucasian adult residing in Nashville, Tennessee, USA. CD4+ T cells were enriched by magnetic negative selection, after which naive cells were positively selected on CD45RA and the negative fraction was taken as the memory subset. Blood was collected by leukapheresis, and PBMCs were isolated by Ficoll-Histopaque density gradient centrifugation and then cryopreserved in liquid nitrogen vapor phase. Analytical flow cytometry was used to check the purity and quantity of every magnetically sorted T cell population. Genomic DNA was isolated from each sorted fraction and quantified by UV absorbance on a Nanodrop 2000c. Including cysteine and phenylalanine, the CDR3 has 16 amino acids. Only the CDR3 DNA is retained, 48 bases long and in frame from the first base. V loses 4 bases, J loses 1 base, and the germline ends lie 16 bases apart. CDR1 and CDR2 (SGHDN, FVKESK) derive from the germline V gene.

The sample consisted of naive CD4+ T cells sorted from blood. Reading the label with the study, this specimen's cell subset or site is: CD45RA+ positively selected. The chain was built from TRBV14 and TRBJ2-5, with a tentative D call of TRBD1 or TRBD2, each matching 5 bases. The receptor's source is a man aged 25 to 45 in good health. DNA sequence: TGTGCCAGCAGCCTTTTTCACGGGACGTTCCAAGAGACCCAGTACTTC. It encodes CASSLFHGTFQETQYF.